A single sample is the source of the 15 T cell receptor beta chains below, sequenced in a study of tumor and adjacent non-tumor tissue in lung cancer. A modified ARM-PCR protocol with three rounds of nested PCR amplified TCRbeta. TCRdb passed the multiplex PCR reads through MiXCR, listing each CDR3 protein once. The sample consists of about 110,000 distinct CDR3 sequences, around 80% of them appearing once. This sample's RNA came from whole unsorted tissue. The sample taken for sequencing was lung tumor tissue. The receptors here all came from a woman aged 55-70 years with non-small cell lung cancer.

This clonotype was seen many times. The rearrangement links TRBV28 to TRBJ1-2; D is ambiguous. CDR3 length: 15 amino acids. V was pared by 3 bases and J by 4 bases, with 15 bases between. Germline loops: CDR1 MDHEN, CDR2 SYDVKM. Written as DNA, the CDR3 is TGTGCCAGCAGTTTGCTCCGGTCCACACCCTATGGCTACACCTTC. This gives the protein CASSLLRSTPYGYTF.

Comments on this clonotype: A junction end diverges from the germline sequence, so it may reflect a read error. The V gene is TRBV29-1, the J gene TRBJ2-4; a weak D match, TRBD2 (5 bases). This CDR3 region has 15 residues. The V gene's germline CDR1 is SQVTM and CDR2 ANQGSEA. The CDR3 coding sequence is TGTAGCGTATCGATGGGCGCAATAGGCAAAAACATTCAGTACTTC. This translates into CSVSMGAIGKNIQYF.

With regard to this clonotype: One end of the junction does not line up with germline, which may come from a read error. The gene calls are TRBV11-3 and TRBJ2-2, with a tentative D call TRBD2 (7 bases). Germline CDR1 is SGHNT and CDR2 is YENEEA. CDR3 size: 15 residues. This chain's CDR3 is CASSWGGRNTWELFF. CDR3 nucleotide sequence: TGTGCCAGTAGCTGGGGGGGCAGAAACACCTGGGAGCTGTTTTTT.

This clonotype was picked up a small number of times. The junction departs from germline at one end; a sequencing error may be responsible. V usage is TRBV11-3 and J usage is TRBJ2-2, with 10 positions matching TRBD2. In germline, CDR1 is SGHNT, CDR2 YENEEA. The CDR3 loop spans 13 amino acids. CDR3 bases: TGTGCCAGTAAGCGGGGGGGAACCGGGGACCTGTTTTTT. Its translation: CASKRGGTGDLFF.

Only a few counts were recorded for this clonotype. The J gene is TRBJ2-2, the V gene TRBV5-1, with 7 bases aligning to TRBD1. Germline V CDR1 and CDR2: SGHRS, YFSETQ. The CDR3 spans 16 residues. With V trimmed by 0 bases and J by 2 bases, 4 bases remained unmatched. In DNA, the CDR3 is TGCGCCAGCAGCTTGGGACAGGGAACAAACACCGGGGAGCTGTTTTTT. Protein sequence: CASSLGQGTNTGELFF. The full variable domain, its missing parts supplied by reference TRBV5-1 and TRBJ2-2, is KAGVTQTPRYLIKTRGQQVTLSCSPISGHRSVSWYQQTPGQGLQFLFEYFSETQRNKGNFPGRFSGRQFSNSRSEMNVSTLELGDSALYLCASSLGQGTNTGELFFGEGSRLTVL.

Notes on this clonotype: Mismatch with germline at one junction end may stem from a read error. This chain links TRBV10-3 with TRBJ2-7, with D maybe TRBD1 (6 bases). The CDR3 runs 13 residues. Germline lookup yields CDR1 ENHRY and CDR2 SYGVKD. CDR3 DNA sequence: TGTGCCATCAGCTGGGGACAAGTGGGAGAGCACTACTTC. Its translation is CAISWGQVGEHYF.

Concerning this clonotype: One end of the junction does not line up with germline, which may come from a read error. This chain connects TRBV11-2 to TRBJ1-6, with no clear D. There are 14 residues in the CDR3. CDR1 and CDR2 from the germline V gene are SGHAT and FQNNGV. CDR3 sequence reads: CAISLEGSNSPLQF. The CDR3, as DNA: TGTGCCATCAGCTTAGAAGGAAGTAATTCACCCCTCCAATTT.

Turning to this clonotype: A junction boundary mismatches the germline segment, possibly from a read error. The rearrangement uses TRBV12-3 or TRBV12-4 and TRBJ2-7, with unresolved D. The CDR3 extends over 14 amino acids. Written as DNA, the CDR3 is TGTGCCACCAGTTATAATACCCGATCTTACGAGCAGTACTTC. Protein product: CATSYNTRSYEQYF.

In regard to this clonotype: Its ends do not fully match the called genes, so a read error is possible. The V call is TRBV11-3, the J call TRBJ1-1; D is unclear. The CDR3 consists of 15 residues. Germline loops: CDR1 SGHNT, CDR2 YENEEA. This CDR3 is CASSLDSGIVTGAFF. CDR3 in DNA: TGTGCCAGCAGCTTAGATTCGGGGATAGTCACTGGAGCTTTCTTT.

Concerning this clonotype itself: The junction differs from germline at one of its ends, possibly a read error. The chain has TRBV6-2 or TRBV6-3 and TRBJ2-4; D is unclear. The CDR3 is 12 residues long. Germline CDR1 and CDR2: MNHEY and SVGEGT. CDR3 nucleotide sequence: TGTGCTAGCAATTTAACGGCGAACATTCAGTACTTC. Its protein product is CASNLTANIQYF.

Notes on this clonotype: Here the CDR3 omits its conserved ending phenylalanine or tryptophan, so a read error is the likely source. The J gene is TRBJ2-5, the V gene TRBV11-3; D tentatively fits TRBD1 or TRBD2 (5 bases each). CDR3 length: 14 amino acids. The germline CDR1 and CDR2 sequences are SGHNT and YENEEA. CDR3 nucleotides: TGTGACAGCAGCTTAGATGCAGGGAGAGAGACCCAGTACATC. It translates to CDSSLDAGRETQYI.

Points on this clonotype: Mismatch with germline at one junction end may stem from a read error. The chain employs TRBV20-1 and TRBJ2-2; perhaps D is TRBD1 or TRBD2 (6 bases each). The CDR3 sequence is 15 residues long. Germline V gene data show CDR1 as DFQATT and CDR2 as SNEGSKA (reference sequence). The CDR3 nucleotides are TGCTGTGCTAGAGCCACATGGCGGGACACCGGGGAGCTGTTATTT. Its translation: CCARATWRDTGELLF.

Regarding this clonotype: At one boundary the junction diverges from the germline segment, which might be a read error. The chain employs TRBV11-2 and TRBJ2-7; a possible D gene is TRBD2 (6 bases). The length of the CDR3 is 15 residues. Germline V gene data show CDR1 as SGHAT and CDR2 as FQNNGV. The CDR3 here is CASSYETIGSYEQNF. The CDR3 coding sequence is TGTGCCAGCAGCTACGAGACTATCGGGAGCTACGAACAGAACTTC.

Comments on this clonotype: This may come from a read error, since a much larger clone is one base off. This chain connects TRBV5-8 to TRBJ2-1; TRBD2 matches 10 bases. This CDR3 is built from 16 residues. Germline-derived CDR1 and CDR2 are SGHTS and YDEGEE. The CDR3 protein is CDSRPTSGDSYNEQFF. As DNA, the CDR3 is TGTGACAGCAGGCCCACTAGCGGGGATTCCTACAATGAGCAGTTCTTC.

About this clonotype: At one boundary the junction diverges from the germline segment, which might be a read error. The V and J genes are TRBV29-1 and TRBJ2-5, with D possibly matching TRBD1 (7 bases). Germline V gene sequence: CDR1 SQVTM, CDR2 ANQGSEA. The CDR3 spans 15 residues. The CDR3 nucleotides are TGCAGAGTTGAGGGGGGCACAGGGGATTGGGAGACTCAGTACTTC. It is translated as CRVEGGTGDWETQYF.